Listed here are 14 T cell receptor beta chains from one sample, sequenced in a study of T cells in women clearing cervical HPV infection. Using immunoSEQ multiplex PCR, the repertoire was profiled, and TCRdb retains in-frame clones only, with some absent. The sample holds tens of thousands of clones. The specimen was blood buffy coat. Every receptor here comes from a woman aged 18-70 years with a cervical HPV16 infection that either progressed to CIN3+ or cleared (not recorded which).

In the case of this clone: The observed sequence ends 3 residues before the CDR3 terminus, with the missing tail filled in from the germline J gene. This chain links TRBV29-1 with TRBJ2-5; weak D call: TRBD1 (6 bases). This CDR3 comprises 11 residues. Germline lookup yields CDR1 SQVTM and CDR2 ANQGSEA. Trimming removed 7 bases from V and 7 bases from J, with 13 bases in between. The part of the CDR3 DNA that was read is TGCAGCGCAAACAGGGTCGGGACC. Residues: CSANRVGT. In full, the CDR3 is CSANRVGTQYF.

Comment on this clone: Read sequence stops 3 residues before the CDR3 end, and the germline J gene provides the missing end. The chain carries TRBV20-1 and TRBJ2-3; 7 bases agree with TRBD2. The CDR3 loop spans 15 amino acids. V lost 3 bases to trimming and J lost 4 bases; unmatched junction nucleotides: 10. The germline V gene encodes CDR1 DFQATT and CDR2 SNEGSKA (reference sequence). The CDR3 sequence: CSASKGVLAADTQYF. CDR3 bases read: TGCAGTGCTAGTAAAGGGGTCCTAGCGGCAGATACG.

Points on this clone: The CDR3 end is not reached by the read, which stops 3 residues before it; the germline J gene fills it in. The chain employs TRBV7-2 and TRBJ2-7, with 8 bases fitting TRBD1. V lost 0 bases to trimming and J lost 6 bases; unmatched junction nucleotides: 7. The V gene's germline CDR1 is SGHTA and CDR2 FQGNSA. The CDR3 has 15 amino acids. CDR3 bases read: TGTGCCAGCAGCTTAGCGGACAGGGATTGGGGCGAG. Translation: CASSLADRDWGE. The entire CDR3 protein is CASSLADRDWGEQYF.

As for this clone: The CDR3 end is not reached by the read, which stops 3 residues before it; the germline J gene fills it in. This chain joins TRBV2 and TRBJ1-1, with D perhaps TRBD1 (5 bases). The V gene's germline CDR1 is SNHLY and CDR2 FYNNEI. The germline V and J ends were trimmed by 6 bases and 4 bases, with 12 bases remaining between them. The CDR3 loop spans 13 amino acids. The CDR3 protein is CASSTGGGTEAFF. The part of the CDR3 DNA that was read is TGTGCCAGCAGCACCGGGGGGGGCACTGAA.

About this clone itself: The sequence runs out 3 residues before the end of the CDR3; the remainder is reconstructed from the germline J gene. The chain links TRBV7-6 to TRBJ2-1; the match to TRBD2 covers 7 bases. Germline CDR1 and CDR2: SGHVS and FNYEAQ. The CDR3 extends over 15 amino acids. V trimming: 5 bases; J trimming: 5 bases; junction bases outside the gene matches: 9. The covered CDR3 bases are TGTGCCAGCAGCCCCCAGCCCAGCGGGAACAATGAG. Protein: CASSPQPSGNNE. The complete CDR3 sequence is CASSPQPSGNNEQFF.

A word on this clone: The DNA ends 3 residues before the CDR3 does, and the rest of the CDR3 is filled in from the germline J gene. The chain carries TRBV20-1 and TRBJ2-7, with 9 bases fitting TRBD2. The CDR3 consists of 14 residues. The V gene end was trimmed by 6 bases and the J gene end by 2 bases; junction bases not matched to a gene: 8. The germline V gene encodes CDR1 DFQATT and CDR2 SNEGSKA (reference sequence). The CDR3 reads CSAHAAGGPYEQYF. The covered CDR3 bases are TGCAGTGCCCATGCAGCGGGGGGACCCTACGAG.

Comments on this clone: The read is 3 residues too short to cover the CDR3 end, so that end is filled in from the germline J gene. Other DNA sequences of this sample code for an identical CDR3. This sequence joins TRBV2 and TRBJ1-5; weak D call: TRBD1 (5 bases). This CDR3 spans 17 amino acids. The V gene's germline CDR1 is SNHLY and CDR2 FYNNEI. The ends were cut back, 4 bases at V and 6 bases at J, with 22 bases in the middle. The DNA read from the CDR3 is TGTGCCAGCAGTGCCTACAGACAGTTAGGTAAGGGTCAGCCC. Translated: CASSAYRQLGKGQP. The CDR3 as a whole reads CASSAYRQLGKGQPQHF.

Concerning this clone: The read terminates 3 residues before the CDR3 end, so the remaining end is supplied by the germline J gene. The V and J genes are TRBV30 and TRBJ2-3, with 11 bases identical to TRBD2. With V trimmed by 4 bases and J by 2 bases, 5 bases remained unmatched. The CDR3 has 15 residues. The germline V gene encodes CDR1 GTSNPN and CDR2 SVGIG (reference sequence). The covered CDR3 bases are TGTGCCTGGACCTTTAGCGGGGGGGCCACAGATACG. Translated: CAWTFSGGATDT. The full CDR3 protein reads CAWTFSGGATDTQYF.

A remark on this clone: The read stops 3 residues short of the end of the CDR3; the missing end is completed from the germline J gene. The chain is built from TRBV6-2 or TRBV6-3 and TRBJ1-6, with a tentative D call TRBD1 (6 bases). Trimming cost V 5 bases and J 2 bases, with 10 bases left between them. CDR1 and CDR2 (germline): MNHEY, SVGEGT. This CDR3 region has 15 residues. This chain's CDR3 is CASSARTAYNSPLHF. The sequenced CDR3 bases are TGTGCCAGCAGTGCCCGGACAGCCTATAATTCACCC.

As regards this clone: With the read ending 3 residues before the CDR3 end, the germline J gene is used to fill in that end. The chain combines TRBV7-2 with TRBJ2-7, with TRBD1 matching over 7 bases. Germline V gene lookup returns CDR1 SGHTA and CDR2 FQGNSA. V was pared by 5 bases and J by 2 bases, with 6 bases of the junction left unmatched. The CDR3 covers 14 residues. CDR3 DNA (partial): TGTGCCAGCAGCGGACGGACAGGTCCCTACGAG. It is translated as CASSGRTGPYE. The full-length CDR3 reads as CASSGRTGPYEQYF.

Notes on this clone: The read stops 3 residues short of the end of the CDR3; the missing end is completed from the germline J gene. This chain joins TRBV20-1 and TRBJ1-2; 10 bases match TRBD1. The ends lost 7 bases at V and 0 bases at J; junction bases unmatched: 11. The CDR3 runs to 16 residues. Germline CDR1 reads DFQATT; CDR2 reads SNEGSKA (reference sequence). The CDR3 protein is CSVWDRGSGANYGYTF. CDR3 bases read: TGCAGTGTTTGGGACAGGGGATCGGGGGCTAACTATGGC.

Comment on this clone: The observed sequence ends 3 residues before the CDR3 terminus, with the missing tail filled in from the germline J gene. This chain links TRBV10-3 with TRBJ2-7; 7 bases are a match to TRBD1. The V segment lost 6 bases and the J segment 5 bases; nucleotides outside the gene matches: 4. This CDR3 is built from 12 residues. Germline assignment: CDR1 ENHRY and CDR2 SYGVKD. The CDR3 here is CAISGDRDEQYF. The covered CDR3 bases are TGTGCCATCAGCGGCGACAGGGACGAG.

Comment on this clone: Sequencing ends 3 residues short of the CDR3 end; the germline J gene provides the rest. The gene calls are TRBV20-1 and TRBJ2-5; tentative D call: TRBD1 (5 bases). CDR1 is DFQATT, CDR2 SNEGSKA, per germline (reference sequence). Deletions cut 2 bases from V and 4 bases from J, with 14 bases between. The CDR3 length is 14 residues. CDR3 bases read: TGCAGTGCTAGAACCACTGACAGCACAGAGACC. It encodes CSARTTDSTET. The CDR3 in its entirety is CSARTTDSTETQYF.

Measured by frequency, this clone is medium-sized (0.01 to 0.1%). CDR3 DNA, as far as it was read: TGCGCCAGCAGCGCGGGTTATGCAACTAGCACAGATACG. Translation gives CASSAGYATSTDT. The full-length CDR3 reads as CASSAGYATSTDTQYF. This chain joins TRBV5-1 and TRBJ2-3, with D possibly being TRBD2 (5 bases). The CDR3 extends 3 residues past the end of the read, so its final part is completed from the germline J gene. The CDR3 loop spans 16 amino acids. Germline assignment: CDR1 SGHRS and CDR2 YFSETQ. V shed 4 bases and J shed 0 bases, with 15 bases lying between them.